What follows are 31 T cell receptor beta chains derived from one specimen sequenced in a study of OX40 agonist ivuxolimab in advanced cancers. The library was built by means of the immunoSEQ multiplex PCR assay. TCRdb provides this immuneACCESS table in a form limited to in-frame rearrangements. Some clones are lacking; in checked studies, under half of them reflect an unresolved V gene, and why the rest are absent is not known. For this sample the table gives about 19,000 clones, of which approximately 79% were detected only once. Together, the top ten hold approximately 14% of the sample. The sample consisted of CD4+ or CD8+ T cells sorted from blood, taken in a trial of the OX40 agonist ivuxolimab. The receptors here all came from an adult with an advanced solid tumor such as melanoma, head and neck, liver or kidney cancer.

The chain is built from TRBV10-3 and TRBJ2-3; D gene unclear. This CDR3 has 17 residues. Looked up from germline, CDR1 is ENHRY and CDR2 is SYGVKD. The germline V and J ends were trimmed by 4 bases and 2 bases, with 19 bases remaining between them. CDR3 protein: CAISASPPRRSTDTQYF. CDR3 nucleotide sequence: TGTGCCATCAGTGCATCCCCCCCTCGACGGTCCACAGATACGCAGTATTTT.

A few counts support this clone. The chain uses TRBV6-5 and TRBJ1-4, with no clear D. Trimming cost V 2 bases and J 4 bases, with 5 bases left between them. This CDR3 is 13 amino acids long. In germline, CDR1 is MNHEY, CDR2 SVGAGI. CDR3 loop: CASSYAGNEKLFF. CDR3 DNA: TGTGCCAGCAGTTACGCGGGTAATGAAAAACTGTTTTTT.

The V gene is TRBV6-1, the J gene TRBJ1-1, with D unclear. The CDR3 is 16 residues long. The V end was cut by 4 bases, the J end by 5 bases, with 20 bases between. Per germline, CDR1 MNHNS and CDR2 SASEGT. CDR3 sequence reads: CASSASPIGGKTEAFF. The CDR3 nucleotides are TGTGCCAGCAGTGCCTCACCAATTGGAGGTAAAACTGAAGCTTTCTTT.

The genes are TRBV2 and TRBJ1-2; TRBD1 matches at 7 bases. The ends lost 8 bases at V and 7 bases at J; junction bases unmatched: 16. CDR3 length: 15 residues. Germline V gene data show CDR1 as SNHLY and CDR2 as FYNNEI. The CDR3 reads CASVGYRGIRGGYTF. CDR3 DNA sequence: TGTGCCAGCGTCGGGTACAGGGGAATACGGGGTGGCTACACCTTC. The full variable domain, its missing parts supplied by reference TRBV2 and TRBJ1-2, is EPEVTQTPSHQVTQMGQEVILRCVPISNHLYFYWYRQILGQKVEFLVSFYNNEISEKSEIFDDQFSVERPDGSNFTLKIRSTKLEDSAMYFCASVGYRGIRGGYTFGSGTRLTVV.

The sample holds a few counts of this clone. Here the CDR3 DNA reads TGTGCCAGCAGCTGGTACACCCCCACTGAAGCTTTCTTT. It is translated as CASSWYTPTEAFF. The V gene is TRBV7-9, the J gene TRBJ1-1; D is unclear. V lost 4 bases, J lost 4 bases, and 10 bases lay in between. The germline V gene has CDR1 SEHNR and CDR2 FQNEAQ (reference sequence). The CDR3 runs to 13 residues.

This chain joins TRBV5-4 and TRBJ2-3; possible D gene TRBD2, 5 bases. This CDR3 contains 15 residues. Germline CDR1 and CDR2: SGHNT and YYREEE (reference sequence). Trimming left V 4 bases short and J 0 bases short, with 12 bases between. The DNA of the CDR3 is TGTGCCAGCAGCCCCGGGGTCTCTAGCACAGATACGCAGTATTTT. Translation: CASSPGVSSTDTQYF.

This clone was seen once. The genes are TRBV5-8 and TRBJ2-2; TRBD2 matches at 8 bases. The trim removed 4 bases at V and 6 bases at J, leaving 8 bases unmatched. CDR1 SGHTS and CDR2 YDEGEE come from the germline V gene. The length of the CDR3 is 15 residues. This CDR3 is CASSSGLAFSGELFF. CDR3 sequence (DNA): TGTGCCAGCAGCAGCGGACTAGCTTTTTCCGGGGAGCTGTTTTTT.

The chain carries TRBV7-2 and TRBJ2-7; no definite D call. The germline V and J ends were trimmed by 1 base and 0 bases, with 7 bases remaining between them. Germline V gene lookup returns CDR1 SGHTA and CDR2 FQGNSA. The CDR3 loop spans 14 amino acids. The CDR3 DNA is TGTGCCAGCAGCTTAGGAATAGGCTCCTACGAGCAGTACTTC. Its protein product is CASSLGIGSYEQYF.

The genes are TRBV7-9 and TRBJ2-1; 11 bases are shared with TRBD2. The CDR3 is made up of 18 amino acids. With V trimmed by 2 bases and J by 7 bases, 13 bases remained unmatched. The germline V gene has CDR1 SEHNR and CDR2 FQNEAQ (reference sequence). CDR3 loop: CASSLPPRLAGKENEQFF. CDR3 in DNA: TGTGCCAGCAGCTTACCTCCCCGACTAGCGGGAAAGGAGAATGAGCAGTTCTTC.

The chain has TRBV9 and TRBJ2-4, with a weak D call TRBD2 (5 bases). Germline lookup yields CDR1 SGDLS and CDR2 YYNGEE. Deletions cut 4 bases from V and 8 bases from J, with 7 bases between. The CDR3 sequence is 11 residues long. The CDR3 here is CASSTADIQYF. The CDR3 region has the DNA TGTGCCAGCAGCACAGCGGACATTCAGTACTTC.

The V gene is TRBV5-1, the J gene TRBJ1-6; TRBD1 aligns across 9 bases. The CDR3 has 15 residues. CDR1 is SGHRS, CDR2 YFSETQ, per germline. J gave up 9 bases and V 4 bases, and 8 bases lay outside the gene matches. In DNA, the CDR3 is TGCGCCAGCAGCATGGGGGACAGGGCAGGTTCACCCCTCCACTTT. It codes for CASSMGDRAGSPLHF.

The chain has TRBV28 and TRBJ1-2; D uncertain. V lost 6 bases and J 5 bases, leaving 13 bases between the germline ends. Germline lookup yields CDR1 MDHEN and CDR2 SYDVKM. The CDR3 length is 13 residues. The CDR3, as DNA: TGTGCCAGCAGAGTAGATTCAGATTATGGCTACACCTTC. It codes for CASRVDSDYGYTF.

This clone was recorded only once. The rearrangement links TRBV19 to TRBJ2-1; TRBD1 matches 8 bases. Unmatched junction bases numbered 3, after V lost 5 bases and J lost 3 bases. This CDR3 contains 14 residues. The germline CDR1 and CDR2 sequences are LNHDA and SQIVND (reference sequence). The CDR3 DNA reads TGTGCCAGTAGTCAGGGGGCAATCTACAATGAGCAGTTCTTC. Encoded protein: CASSQGAIYNEQFF.

In its sample, this clone was seen a few times. The V call is TRBV7-2, the J call TRBJ2-6; D is possibly TRBD1 (6 bases). Trimming shortened V by 4 bases and J by 3 bases, and 10 bases separated the two germline ends. This CDR3 contains 15 residues. Per the germline V gene, CDR1 is SGHTA and CDR2 is FQGNSA. CDR3 bases: TGTGCCAGCAGCTGGGGGCGCGGTGGGGCCAACGTCCTGACTTTC. Translating it yields CASSWGRGGANVLTF. The full variable domain, with the rest looked up from reference TRBV7-2 and TRBJ2-6, is GAGVSQSPSNKVTEKGKDVELRCDPISGHTALYWYRQSLGQGLEFLIYFQGNSAPDKSGLPSDRFSAERTGGSVSTLTIQRTQQEDSAVYLCASSWGRGGANVLTFGAGSRLTVL.

The chain has TRBV9 and TRBJ1-5; TRBD1 matches 9 bases. Per the germline V gene, CDR1 is SGDLS and CDR2 is YYNGEE. The CDR3 consists of 15 residues. Germline trimming cut 1 base from V and 4 bases from J; bases unmatched to any gene: 3. CDR3 amino acids: CASSVSGQGNQPQHF. The CDR3 bases are TGTGCCAGCAGCGTATCCGGACAGGGGAATCAGCCCCAGCATTTT.

The V call is TRBV5-6, the J call TRBJ1-1; no definite D call. Trimming cost V 10 bases and J 2 bases, with 12 bases left between them. Germline values: CDR1 SGHDT, CDR2 YYEEEE. The CDR3 is 12 residues long. The CDR3 loop reads CAGNTINTEAFF. The DNA of the CDR3 is TGTGCCGGAAACACGATAAACACTGAAGCTTTCTTT. The entire variable domain, with the rest obtained from reference TRBV5-6 and TRBJ1-1, is as follows: DAGVTQSPTHLIKTRGQQVTLRCSPKSGHDTVSWYQQALGQGPQFIFQYYEEEERQRGNFPDRFSGHQFPNYSSELNVNALLLGDSALYLCAGNTINTEAFFGQGTRLTVV.

This clone was counted a few times. J is TRBJ1-5 and V is TRBV10-3; D not resolved. Germline-derived CDR1 and CDR2 are ENHRY and SYGVKD. Trimming pared 0 bases from V and 7 bases from J, leaving 13 bases between. There are 15 residues in the CDR3. CDR3 nucleotides: TGTGCCATCAGTGAGTCTGAACTCCAAGGGCAGCCCCAGCATTTT. Its translation is CAISESELQGQPQHF.

The gene calls are TRBV7-6 and TRBJ2-7; D may be TRBD2 (5 bases). Deletions cut 0 bases from V and 4 bases from J, with 7 bases between. The germline V gene has CDR1 SGHVS and CDR2 FNYEAQ. CDR3 length: 13 amino acids. The CDR3 DNA is TGTGCCAGCAGCTTAGCTGAGGGTTACGAGCAGTACTTC. Translation gives CASSLAEGYEQYF.

The V gene is TRBV5-1, the J gene TRBJ2-5; 8 bases fit TRBD1. CDR3 length: 16 amino acids. The V and J ends lost 4 bases and 3 bases, in that order; junction bases with no gene match: 11. In germline, CDR1 is SGHRS, CDR2 YFSETQ. The CDR3 reads CASSPVSGTGEETQYF. The CDR3 nucleotides are TGCGCCAGCAGCCCCGTTTCCGGGACAGGAGAAGAGACCCAGTACTTC. Drawing the rest from reference TRBV5-1 and TRBJ2-5, the complete variable domain is KAGVTQTPRYLIKTRGQQVTLSCSPISGHRSVSWYQQTPGQGLQFLFEYFSETQRNKGNFPGRFSGRQFSNSRSEMNVSTLELGDSALYLCASSPVSGTGEETQYFGPGTRLLVL.

The genes are TRBV9 and TRBJ1-1; 9 nucleotides align to TRBD1. With V trimmed by 2 bases and J by 3 bases, 5 bases remained unmatched. This CDR3 region has 15 residues. Germline loops: CDR1 SGDLS, CDR2 YYNGEE. This CDR3 reads CASSVLRDRDTEAFF. CDR3 DNA sequence: TGTGCCAGCAGCGTCCTCCGGGACAGGGACACTGAAGCTTTCTTT.

In DNA, the CDR3 is TGTGCCAGCAGTGAGACAGTCGCGAACACCGGGGAGCTGTTTTTT. Its translation is CASSETVANTGELFF. V usage is TRBV6-1 and J usage is TRBJ2-2; D may be TRBD1 (5 bases). This CDR3 has 15 amino acids. Germline V gene data show CDR1 as MNHNS and CDR2 as SASEGT. V was pared by 3 bases and J by 0 bases, with 8 bases between.

The V and J genes are TRBV21-1 and TRBJ2-2; TRBD2 reflects the table's D call only, with no check against the DNA. TRBV21-1 counts as a pseudogene. The CDR3 loop spans 15 amino acids. In DNA, the CDR3 is TGTGCCAGCAGCAAAGCTAGCGCGAACACCGGGGAGCTGTTTTTT. It codes for CASSKASANTGELFF.

The chain carries TRBV4-2 and TRBJ2-5; 11 bases are shared with TRBD2. This CDR3 comprises 18 residues. The germline CDR1 and CDR2 sequences are LGHNA and YNFKEQ. The V gene end was trimmed by 0 bases and the J gene end by 1 base; junction bases not matched to a gene: 7. CDR3 amino acids: CASSQDLAGGGLQETQYF. For the CDR3, the DNA is TGTGCCAGCAGCCAAGACCTAGCGGGGGGCGGTCTCCAAGAGACCCAGTACTTC.

The genes are TRBV11-1 and TRBJ2-3; 7 bases agree with TRBD2. The germline gives CDR1 SGHAT, CDR2 FQDESV (reference sequence). J was trimmed by 2 bases and V by 6 bases; bases with no gene match: 5. The CDR3 spans 14 residues. The CDR3 here is CASRPSGITDTQYF. CDR3 sequence (DNA): TGTGCCAGCAGACCAAGCGGGATCACAGATACGCAGTATTTT.

The chain couples TRBV29-1 to TRBJ1-1; TRBD1 matches at 8 bases. Losses at the gene ends were 4 bases for V and 6 bases for J; bases not matched to a gene: 16. This CDR3 is built from 16 residues. Per germline, CDR1 SQVTM and CDR2 ANQGSEA. In DNA form, the CDR3 reads TGCAGCGTTGTAGAGGCAGGGGGCACGAAGGGCGCTGAAGCTTTCTTT. Its protein product is CSVVEAGGTKGAEAFF.

J is TRBJ2-1 and V is TRBV18; 7 bases fit TRBD1. The length of the CDR3 is 15 residues. V lost 4 bases, J lost 5 bases, and 8 bases stayed unmatched. Germline V gene sequence: CDR1 KGHSH, CDR2 LQKENI. The CDR3 here is CASSLRDRPNNEQFF. The CDR3 bases are TGTGCCAGCTCACTCCGGGACAGACCGAACAATGAGCAGTTCTTC.

The rearrangement links TRBV11-2 to TRBJ1-1; D gene uncertain. V was clipped by 3 bases and J by 6 bases, with 5 bases between them. The CDR3 runs to 11 residues. The germline CDR1 and CDR2 sequences are SGHAT and FQNNGV. In nucleotides, the CDR3 is TGTGCCAGCAGCTTTGGGCCTGAAGCTTTCTTT. The encoded protein is CASSFGPEAFF.

The chain couples TRBV23-1 to TRBJ1-5; TRBD1 matches 9 bases. TRBV23-1 is identified as an open reading frame with a role that is uncertain. This CDR3 has 16 amino acids. With 0 bases clipped from V and 11 bases from J, the junction kept 11 bases outside the gene matches. The CDR3 nucleotides are TGCGCCAGCAGTCAATCCGTCGGGACAGGGTCAGAGACCCAGCATTTT. Its translation is CASSQSVGTGSETQHF.

This rearrangement joins TRBV5-1 to TRBJ2-5; possible D gene TRBD2, 6 bases. CDR1 is SGHRS, CDR2 YFSETQ, per germline. The CDR3 sequence is 16 residues long. V was clipped by 4 bases and J by 2 bases, with 18 bases between them. CDR3 DNA sequence: TGCGCCAGCAGCCGAACCCTGGGTGGGGGGCAAGAGACCCAGTACTTC. Protein product: CASSRTLGGGQETQYF.

V usage is TRBV19 and J usage is TRBJ1-1; perhaps TRBD1 as D (5 bases). Trimming pared 7 bases from V and 0 bases from J, leaving 21 bases between. CDR3 size: 17 residues. CDR1 and CDR2 (germline): LNHDA, SQIVND (reference sequence). Written as DNA, the CDR3 is TGTGCCAGTACCCAGGTTAGGGGTCGTCTGTTGAACACTGAAGCTTTCTTT. This sequence encodes CASTQVRGRLLNTEAFF.

This clone was counted once. The chain couples TRBV11-2 to TRBJ1-1; perhaps TRBD1 as D (5 bases). Germline CDR1 and CDR2: SGHAT and FQNNGV. The germline V and J ends were trimmed by 4 bases and 5 bases, with 17 bases remaining between them. The CDR3 is 15 residues long. The chain's CDR3 is CASSSPRGRGTEAFF. In DNA, the CDR3 is TGTGCCAGCAGCTCCCCTCGGGGGAGGGGAACTGAAGCTTTCTTT.